This T cell receptor (beta chain) was sequenced in a study of T cells in Graves' hyperthyroidism and ophthalmopathy. This clonotype was recorded once. Its matching antigen is unknown. Ophthalmopathy patients showed a Clinical Activity Score of at least 3, NOSPECS grade of at least 4 and duration under 3 months. Diagnosis relied on clinical symptoms, serum thyroxine and TRAb, thyroid ultrasound and orbital computed tomography. With V trimmed by 8 bases and J by 0 bases, 5 bases remained unmatched. CDR3 size: 16 residues. The germline V gene has CDR1 MNHEY and CDR2 SVGEGT. Study-wide points: Patients with ophthalmopathy were separated from those with stable hyperthyroidism by a 13 V-J model.

RNA transcripts served as the template for amplifying TCR beta CDR3 regions. Using the HTBI primer set, a first-round RT-PCR was run on the TCR CDR3. Each CDR3 protein gets one entry after TCRdb re-called the multiplex PCR reads with MiXCR. Among 490,000 or so distinct CDR3 sequences listed, 15% to 20% were seen once. Sequenced input: blood. The receptor was isolated from a woman aged 30 to 39 with Graves' ophthalmopathy. The chain uses TRBV6-2 or TRBV6-3 and TRBJ2-1, with 12 bases aligning to TRBD2. The CDR3 DNA reads TGTGCCAGCCTTGGGACTAGCGGGTCCTCCTACAATGAGCAGTTCTTC. It yields the protein CASLGTSGSSYNEQFF.